This T cell receptor beta chain emerged from a study of neurological immune-mediated disorders. Study-wide results and caveats: It was HTLV-1-associated myelopathy that showed the most TCR clonal expansion, while multiple sclerosis showed the least, falling below healthy controls.

The controls, all healthy individuals, were blood bank volunteers in Maryland, USA. This clonotype appeared many times. Its target is not known. Synthesis of cDNA was carried out by template-switch 5'RACE. The reaction used 10-nucleotide random UMIs. A single run covered 15-18 subjects with over 190 million TCR-beta sequences. Via MiXCR, TCRdb re-called the 5' RACE reads, giving one row per CDR3 protein. This sample yields roughly 34,000 distinct CDR3 sequences, of which approximately 4.4% are seen a single time; 23% belongs to the top ten. The clonotype comes from a man between 18 and 35 years old in good health. Sequencing was performed on PBMCs.

CDR3 region: CASSYSAGNANQPQHF. The CDR3 DNA reads as TGTGCCAGCAGTTACTCGGCAGGGAATGCCAATCAGCCCCAGCATTTT. V gene TRBV6-6 combines with J gene TRBJ1-5; TRBD1 is a possible D gene (5 bases). The V gene's germline CDR1 is MNHNY and CDR2 SVGAGI (reference sequence). Between the trimmed V and J ends, which lost 0 bases and 3 bases, there was a span of 12 bases. This CDR3 is built from 16 residues.